This T cell receptor (beta chain) emerged from a study of response to subunit inactivated influenza vaccine. Notes on the study in general: Each seasonal influenza vaccination, the authors suggested, recruits few new T cells.

The CDR3 runs 15 residues. Germline V gene lookup returns CDR1 KGHSH and CDR2 LQKENI. V was pared by 1 base and J by 1 base, with 9 bases between. Via MiXCR, TCRdb re-called the RT-PCR reads, giving one row per CDR3 protein. The table has more than 450,000 distinct CDR3 sequences, about 10% seen once; the top ten hold 10%. Of note for this clonotype: Its antigen is as yet unknown.

Sample: PBMCs from blood, taken on the day of vaccination. The sequence was collected from a man aged 50-59 years who received an inactivated influenza vaccine. The chain uses TRBV18 and TRBJ2-3, with unresolved D. The CDR3 is CASSPRGPGTDTQYF. Written as DNA, the CDR3 is TGTGCCAGCTCACCACGAGGCCCGGGCACAGATACGCAGTATTTT. The complete variable domain, with remaining parts taken from reference TRBV18 and TRBJ2-3, reads NAGVMQNPRHLVRRRGQEARLRCSPMKGHSHVYWYRQLPEEGLKFMVYLQKENIIDESGMPKERFSAEFPKEGPSILRIQQVVRGDSAAYFCASSPRGPGTDTQYFGPGTRLTVL.